Listed below are T cell receptor beta chains from one sample, sequenced in a study of CXCR3-negative and CXCR3-positive naive CD8 T cells. Following a re-call of the 5' RACE reads, TCRdb has one entry per CDR3 protein and lacks DNA. The sample data list over 100,000 distinct CDR3 sequences. Sequenced sample: naive CXCR3- CD8+ T cells from blood. The receptors come from a human donor in good health. Some clones in this sample may be carry-over from other donors' samples. The CDR3 runs from the conserved cysteine through the conserved F or W.

v_call	j_call	cdr3_aa
TRBV13	TRBJ2-3	CASSLDAGGTPNTQYF
TRBV6-5	TRBJ2-5	CASSKGPRGETQYF
TRBV27	TRBJ2-5	CASSRQGTQETQYF
TRBV29-1	TRBJ2-7	CSVESGTGSSGEQYF
TRBV29-1	TRBJ2-7	CSVVIETGEQYF
TRBV4-1	TRBJ2-2	CASPPDDRHTNTGELFF
TRBV3-1	TRBJ2-2	CASSPRTSVGELFF
TRBV28	TRBJ2-7	CASSSPETLVGVFPYEQYF
TRBV25-1	TRBJ1-1	CASSEFAGMETEAFF
TRBV12-3/TRBV12-4	TRBJ2-3	CASSSGLAGSTDTQYF
TRBV7-2	TRBJ2-7	CASSFGLYPRTGAYEQYF
TRBV5-1	TRBJ1-4	CASSPDRTGMKNCFF
TRBV7-2	TRBJ2-7	CASSLQWDRDRGWDSYEQYF
TRBV6-5	TRBJ2-7	CASSFKGSVTYEQYF
TRBV4-2	TRBJ1-4	CASSQDHGPTNEKLFF
TRBV28	TRBJ2-7	CASSSKYDSSERETDEQYF
TRBV2	TRBJ2-1	CASSRISRGYNEQFF
TRBV20-1	TRBJ2-7	CSARPRGGYEQYF
TRBV7-6	TRBJ2-1	CASSLAFAPPEQFF
TRBV27	TRBJ2-7	CASSLSVSGQGNEQYF
TRBV20-1	TRBJ2-7	CSARDQSPFRDSYEQYF
TRBV5-1	TRBJ1-2	CASSRTGGGVHGYTF
TRBV12-3/TRBV12-4	TRBJ1-2	CASSLTGAGYTF
TRBV19	TRBJ2-1	CASSIGTGLDNEQFF
TRBV5-6	TRBJ2-3	CASSQPLEGGLLPSTDTQYF
TRBV5-1	TRBJ2-1	CASSDGHSSYNEQFF
TRBV4-3	TRBJ2-7	CASSQGGASYEQYF
TRBV7-9	TRBJ2-5	CASSWVETQYF
TRBV5-1	TRBJ2-7	CASSLADSPFYEQYF
TRBV15	TRBJ1-5	CATSSAPGVSNQPQHF
TRBV29-1	TRBJ1-1	CSVDVWGGQGLNTEAFF
TRBV4-1	TRBJ2-3	CASSQDGAGGVLHRYAVF
TRBV7-2	TRBJ1-2	CASSSGVEYGYTF
TRBV6-2/TRBV6-3	TRBJ2-5	CASSYSRGLGQMPQETQYF
TRBV29-1	TRBJ2-1	CSVDFLAGGTGPDYNEQFF
TRBV7-9	TRBJ2-5	CASRGQGEVETQYF
TRBV2	TRBJ2-1	CASSPDRANEQFF
TRBV27	TRBJ2-5	CASSLTVGQFQETQYF
TRBV7-6	TRBJ2-7	CASSLDGGGLAGLLEQYF
TRBV29-1	TRBJ1-1	CSAEGSDTEAFF
TRBV7-9	TRBJ1-4	CASAGGFGEKLFF